Sequencing of this T cell receptor (delta chain) was carried out in a study of γδ T cells in repeated Plasmodium falciparum infection. Study in general: Age- and gender-matched Australian children served as comparison for malaria-exposed Malian children. Donors had four controlled P. falciparum NF54 infections over about 640 days.

This clone has a handful of counts. Its target is not known. It is likely a read error: a sequence one base away is far more abundant. The sample carries other DNA sequences with the same CDR3. TCRdb reprocessed the multiplex PCR reads using CATT. This table has 90,000 or so delta-chain clones, more than 0.85% appearing once. Germline lookup yields CDR1 TSWWSYY and CDR2 QGS. The CDR3 totals 24 residues. The V gene lost 3 bases and the J gene lost 0 bases, with 38 bases spanning the gap. General study results and limits: Waves of new clonotype selection appeared after repeated controlled infections in Vdelta2-negative, largely Vdelta1+, gammadelta T cells. Donors in Mali lived in a small rural village, largely one ethnic group.

Vgamma9/Vdelta2+ and Vdelta2-negative gammadelta T cells were flow-sorted from PBMC for bulk sequencing. The origin of this receptor is a pool of human donors (malaria-infected and uninfected, not separated). Sequenced input: gamma-delta T cells from blood. The chain couples TRDV1 to TRDJ1; possibly TRDD2 or TRDD3 for D (8 bases each). The J gene, left out of TCRdb, was set here by checking the DNA against germline. The CDR3 sequence: CALGELAGSFLRMGDLSYTDKLIF. As DNA, the CDR3 is TGTGCTCTTGGGGAGCTAGCCGGGTCCTTCCTAAGAATGGGGGATCTTTCGTACACCGATAAACTCATCTTT.